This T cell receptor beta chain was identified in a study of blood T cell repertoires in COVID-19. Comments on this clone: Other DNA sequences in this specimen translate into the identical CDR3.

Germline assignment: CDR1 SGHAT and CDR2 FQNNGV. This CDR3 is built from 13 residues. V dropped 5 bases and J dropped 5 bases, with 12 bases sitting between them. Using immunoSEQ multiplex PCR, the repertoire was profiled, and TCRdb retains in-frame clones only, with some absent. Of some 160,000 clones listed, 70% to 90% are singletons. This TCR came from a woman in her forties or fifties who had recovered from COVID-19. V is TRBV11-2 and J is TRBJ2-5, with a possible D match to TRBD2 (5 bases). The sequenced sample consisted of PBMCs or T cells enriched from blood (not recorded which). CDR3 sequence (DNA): TGTGCCAGCAGCCGAGACCGAGGGGAGACCCAGTACTTC. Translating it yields CASSRDRGETQYF.